This TCR beta chain is drawn from a study of blood T cell repertoires in COVID-19. There are 23 residues in the CDR3. The table came from immunoSEQ multiplex PCR; TCRdb's copy has only in-frame clones and leaves some out. This sample has under 200,000 clones, with about 85% found just once. The chain recombines TRBV21-1 with TRBJ2-1; the table's TRBD2 call for D was not verified on the DNA. TRBV21-1 is an annotated pseudogene. The sequenced sample was peripheral blood. The sequence was collected from a man in his sixties with acute or convalescent COVID-19. CDR3 sequence reads: CASSKAGQGAESEELAGYNEQFF. The CDR3, as DNA: TGTGCCAGCAGCAAAGCGGGGCAGGGGGCAGAGAGTGAGGAACTAGCGGGGTACAATGAGCAGTTCTTC.